The 15 T cell receptor beta chains given below trace back to one sample, sequenced in a study of cytomegalovirus exposure and HLA in healthy donors. TCRdb's table, derived via immunoSEQ multiplex PCR, lists solely in-frame clones and lacks some. This sample yields roughly 130,000 clones, of which nearly 90% are seen a single time; about 3.5% belongs to the top ten. Source material: PBMCs. The source is a man in his thirties or forties in good health and CMV-seronegative.

This chain links TRBV18 with TRBJ2-1; perhaps TRBD2 as D (5 bases). Germline CDR1 reads KGHSH; CDR2 reads LQKENI. The CDR3 length is 15 residues. V dropped 8 bases and J dropped 0 bases, with 14 bases sitting between them. In nucleotides, the CDR3 is TGTGCCAGCGCTTCGGGGTCGGGCTCCTACAATGAGCAGTTCTTC. Translation gives CASASGSGSYNEQFF.

The chain recombines TRBV5-1 with TRBJ1-2; TRBD1 is a possible D gene (6 bases). The V and J ends lost 0 bases and 0 bases respectively, with 9 bases between them. CDR3 length equals 15 residues. The V gene's germline CDR1 is SGHRS and CDR2 YFSETQ. In DNA, the CDR3 is TGCGCCAGCAGCTTGGCTGGACAGCCTAACTATGGCTACACCTTC. This codes for CASSLAGQPNYGYTF.

This clone was counted once. The chain uses TRBV10-1 and TRBJ1-1; D is perhaps TRBD1 (6 bases). Trimming cost V 3 bases and J 1 base, with 9 bases left between them. This CDR3 is 14 amino acids long. Germline V gene data show CDR1 as WNHNN and CDR2 as SYGVQD (reference sequence). DNA for the CDR3: TGCGCCAGCAGTGACGGCAGGGGGAACACTGAAGCTTTCTTT. Translated, it gives CASSDGRGNTEAFF.

V gene TRBV16 combines with J gene TRBJ2-2; D not resolved. Deletions cut 0 bases from V and 7 bases from J, with 6 bases between. Germline V gene sequence: CDR1 KGHSY, CDR2 FQNENV. This CDR3 has 13 residues. CDR3 sequence reads: CASSQSSIGELFF. In DNA form, the CDR3 reads TGTGCCAGCAGCCAATCTTCAATCGGGGAGCTGTTTTTT.

The chain links TRBV5-6 to TRBJ1-6; D gene uncertain. CDR1 SGHDT and CDR2 YYEEEE come from the germline V gene. The CDR3 extends over 13 amino acids. Trimming took 3 bases from V and 9 from J, leaving 10 bases between them. The CDR3 coding sequence is TGTGCCAGCAGCTGGGGAGCAGGTTCACCCCTCCACTTT. It specifies CASSWGAGSPLHF.

This clone appeared a single time. V gene TRBV7-2 combines with J gene TRBJ2-7, with D possibly being TRBD2 (5 bases). CDR1 is SGHTA, CDR2 FQGNSA, per germline. The CDR3 extends over 15 amino acids. V lost 6 bases, J lost 0 bases, and 15 bases lay in between. In nucleotides, the CDR3 is TGTGCCAGCAGATTTGGCGGGCCAGGCTCCTACGAGCAGTACTTC. Translated, it gives CASRFGGPGSYEQYF.

This clone appeared a single time. The genes are TRBV29-1 and TRBJ2-1; 16 bases align to TRBD2. J lost 8 bases, V lost 6 bases, and 4 bases had no gene match. Germline V CDR1 and CDR2: SQVTM, ANQGSEA. The CDR3 is 14 amino acids. The CDR3 region is CSVVGLAGGYEQFF. As DNA, the CDR3 is TGCAGCGTAGTGGGACTAGCGGGGGGGTATGAGCAGTTCTTC.

The V call is TRBV14, the J call TRBJ2-1; D unclear. CDR1 is SGHDN and CDR2 is FVKESK in the germline V gene. V gave up 2 bases and J gave up 4 bases, with 3 bases separating them. This CDR3 has 12 amino acids. The CDR3 protein is CASSQPYNEQFF. Here the CDR3 DNA reads TGTGCCAGCAGCCAACCTTACAATGAGCAGTTCTTC.

V is TRBV7-6 and J is TRBJ2-3; TRBD2 is a possible D gene (6 bases). This CDR3 region has 13 residues. The germline gives CDR1 SGHVS, CDR2 FNYEAQ. V dropped 1 base and J dropped 9 bases, with 11 bases sitting between them. CDR3 protein: CASSLELAGTQYF. The CDR3 DNA reads as TGTGCCAGCAGCTTAGAACTAGCAGGGACGCAGTATTTT.

This chain links TRBV19 with TRBJ1-1; 9 bases are shared with TRBD1. The V segment lost 7 bases and the J segment 8 bases; nucleotides outside the gene matches: 11. Germline loops: CDR1 LNHDA, CDR2 SQIVND (reference sequence). CDR3 length equals 14 residues. The DNA for the CDR3 is TGTGCCAGTAACACGGGACAGGGTGTCACCGAAGCTTTCTTT. Translating gives CASNTGQGVTEAFF.

V and J are TRBV25-1 and TRBJ2-7, with D possibly being TRBD2 (5 bases). Per germline, CDR1 MGHDK and CDR2 SYGVNS. V lost 0 bases and J lost 3, with 9 bases in between. This CDR3 is 14 amino acids long. The chain's CDR3 is CASSEYSDGYEQYF. Here the CDR3 DNA reads TGTGCCAGCAGTGAATATAGCGACGGCTACGAGCAGTACTTC.

V is TRBV19 and J is TRBJ1-2, with 7 bases matching TRBD1. This CDR3 spans 13 amino acids. V trimming: 3 bases; J trimming: 8 bases; junction bases outside the gene matches: 6. Germline assignment: CDR1 LNHDA and CDR2 SQIVND (reference sequence). The CDR3 here is CASSIGQVFGYTF. Written as DNA, the CDR3 is TGTGCCAGTAGTATTGGACAGGTTTTCGGCTACACCTTC.

The V gene is TRBV6-6, the J gene TRBJ1-6; D uncertain. V was shortened by 6 bases and J by 7 bases, with 10 bases between the two germline ends. The CDR3 contains 13 residues. Germline V gene lookup returns CDR1 MNHNY and CDR2 SVGAGI (reference sequence). In DNA form, the CDR3 reads TGTGCCAGCAGGTCCCCAGAAAATTCACCCCTCCACTTT. This translates into CASRSPENSPLHF.

The rearrangement links TRBV21-1 to TRBJ2-7; the table's D call, TRBD2, has no DNA check behind it. TRBV21-1 is described as a pseudogene. The CDR3 has 17 amino acids. The CDR3 DNA reads TGTGCCAGCAGCCACTCGAAGGGAAACGGGGGAACCTACGAGCAGTACTTC. Translating gives CASSHSKGNGGTYEQYF.

V gene TRBV6-4 combines with J gene TRBJ1-2; 8 bases align to TRBD1. V lost 6 bases, J lost 4 bases, and 7 bases stayed unmatched. The germline CDR1 and CDR2 sequences are MRHNA and SNTAGT. The CDR3 is made up of 14 amino acids. In nucleotides, the CDR3 is TGTGCCAGCAGAGCGGACAGGGCGGGCTATGGCTACACCTTC. Encoded protein: CASRADRAGYGYTF.